The entry below gives a single T cell receptor (beta chain) sequence along with its context. What it binds is unknown. Beta-chain TCR CDR3 regions were amplified from RNA transcripts. HTBI-primed first-round RT-PCR preceded second-round multiplex PCR. TCRdb used MiXCR to reprocess the multiplex PCR reads, holding one entry per CDR3 protein. The sample yields more than 300,000 distinct CDR3 sequences, approximately 18% seen once. This entry is derived from a study of Graves' ophthalmopathy and Graves' hyperthyroidism. Study results and caveats: Most thyroid clonotypes with frequency above 0.001 were detected in blood too. It was with 70.59% sensitivity and around 72% specificity that the model predicted ophthalmopathy progression.

Where ophthalmopathy was absent within 18 months of follow-up, hyperthyroidism was stable. Aged 18 to 65, hyperthyroidism patients had new diagnoses of under 2 months' duration. The CDR3 has 15 residues. V shed 3 bases, J shed 1 base, and the junction held 3 bases outside the gene matches. Germline-derived CDR1 and CDR2 are MDHEN and SYDVKM. The sequence came from an adult woman with stable Graves' hyperthyroidism. Sequences were obtained from peripheral blood. The rearrangement links TRBV28 to TRBJ1-1; 9 bases align to TRBD1. CDR3 DNA: TGTGCCAGCAGTTTGGGACAGGGAACGAACACTGAAGCTTTCTTT. Its translation: CASSLGQGTNTEAFF.